Reported below is one T cell receptor (beta chain). This record comes from a study of blood T cell repertoires in COVID-19. The assay was immunoSEQ multiplex PCR, and TCRdb's table has in-frame clones only and misses some. The sample holds 250,000 to 350,000 clones, about 81% seen once. This TCR was sampled from a human donor with COVID-19, enrolled during active disease. The donor label of this sample is uncertain. Sequencing was carried out using peripheral blood.

CDR3 nucleotides: TGTGCCAGCAGCTTAGGGTACAGGGGAAGGGGCACTGAAGCTTTCTTT. It translates to CASSLGYRGRGTEAFF. This chain links TRBV7-2 with TRBJ1-1, with TRBD1 matching 7 bases. There are 16 residues in the CDR3. Germline-derived CDR1 and CDR2 are SGHTA and FQGNSA. J lost 4 bases, V lost 1 base, and 9 bases had no gene match. The whole variable domain, remainder taken from reference TRBV7-2 and TRBJ1-1, is GAGVSQSPSNKVTEKGKDVELRCDPISGHTALYWYRQSLGQGLEFLIYFQGNSAPDKSGLPSDRFSAERTGGSVSTLTIQRTQQEDSAVYLCASSLGYRGRGTEAFFGQGTRLTVV.